Below, one T cell receptor (beta chain) is given with its context. Participants' own reports of clinical history determined their cohort assignment. Within 2 weeks before study entry, exposed participants met a COVID-19 case. Trimming at V came to 3 bases and at J to 2 bases, leaving 7 bases not matched to a gene. Germline CDR1 SGDLS, CDR2 YYNGEE. CDR3 length: 16 amino acids. The source of the sample is a study of blood T cell repertoires in COVID-19. Turning to the study itself: T cells, B-cell-depleted T cells, or PBMCs supplied cDNA or gDNA.

In the authors' methods: Reference gene primer amplification yielded estimated nucleated cell counts. Sequenced by immunoSEQ multiplex PCR; TCRdb stores in-frame clones only, minus some. V and J calls plus clone size are reproduced from that table; the DNA served to infer D and trimming. The sample lists under 400,000 clones; roughly 90% were seen once. The chain carries TRBV9 and TRBJ2-7; 11 positions agree with TRBD2. The clonotype originates from a woman between 25 and 40 years old who had been exposed to COVID-19. Sequencing input: PBMCs or T cells enriched from blood (not recorded which). The CDR3 spells CASSAVVAGGPYEQYF. CDR3 DNA: TGTGCCAGCAGCGCCGTCGTAGCGGGAGGGCCCTACGAGCAGTACTTC.